This TCR beta chain was identified in a study of a mutant IDH1 vaccine in newly diagnosed glioma. Across the study: Vaccines began 4-6 weeks after radiotherapy alone, or with temozolomide cycles. Study-level results: Pseudoprogression apparently lacked any relation to changes in top peripheral T cell clonotypes.

Libraries were prepared by immunoSEQ multiplex PCR; TCRdb keeps only in-frame clonotypes and omits some of them. Of approximately 60,000 clones in the sample, roughly four fifths were seen once. As for this clone: Antigen specificity is unknown.

This sample's time point: week 47, end of study. Vaccine doses each comprised 300 ug of mutant IDH1 20-mer peptide, with topical imiquimod. New WHO grade 3 or 4 astrocytomas that were IDH1-mutant and ATRX-lost occurred in the donors. CDR1 and CDR2 (germline): SGHVS, FQNEAQ. V lost 5 bases, J lost 4 bases, and 17 bases lay in between. This CDR3 contains 15 residues. This receptor was identified in a man aged 30 to 39 with glioma. The chain carries TRBV7-8 and TRBJ2-5; D remains ambiguous. The sequences come from PBMCs, collected from a glioma patient whose treatment included an IDH1 peptide vaccine. The CDR3 sequence is CASSLTQPRGETQYF. CDR3 in DNA: TGTGCCAGCAGCCTAACCCAGCCGCGTGGAGAGACCCAGTACTTC. The complete variable domain, with remaining parts taken from reference TRBV7-8 and TRBJ2-5, reads GAGVSQSPRYKVAKRGQDVALRCDPISGHVSLFWYQQALGQGPEFLTYFQNEAQLDKSGLPSDRFFAERPEGSVSTLKIQRTQQEDSAVYLCASSLTQPRGETQYFGPGTRLLVL.